Shown below are 32 T cell receptor beta chains from a single sample sequenced in a study of blood T cell repertoires in COVID-19. Libraries were prepared by immunoSEQ multiplex PCR; TCRdb keeps only in-frame clonotypes and omits some of them. The sample has 30,000 to 40,000 clones, about 85% seen once. Sequenced: peripheral blood. These receptors came from an older woman with active COVID-19.

The rearrangement joins TRBV28 to TRBJ1-2, with D uncertain. The V end lost 8 bases, the J end lost 2 bases, and 9 bases lay between the germline ends. Germline V gene sequence: CDR1 MDHEN, CDR2 SYDVKM. The CDR3 is 12 amino acids. The CDR3 DNA is TGTGCCAGCGAGGATCCCAACTATGGCTACACCTTC. Encoded protein: CASEDPNYGYTF.

The chain employs TRBV7-8 and TRBJ1-2; D perhaps matches TRBD1 (5 bases). CDR3 length: 15 residues. V dropped 6 bases and J dropped 3 bases, with 17 bases sitting between them. Germline lookup yields CDR1 SGHVS and CDR2 FQNEAQ. CDR3 region: CASSLTGAPDYGYTF. For the CDR3, the DNA is TGTGCCAGCAGTTTAACAGGAGCCCCAGACTATGGCTACACCTTC.

The CDR3 nucleotides read TGTGCCAGCAGCGTACGTGGGAGCTCCTACAATGAGCAGTTCTTC. Its protein is CASSVRGSSYNEQFF. This chain links TRBV9 with TRBJ2-1, with D possibly TRBD2 on 5 matching bases. This CDR3 comprises 15 residues. Trimming removed 1 base at V and 0 bases at J, with 8 bases between. Germline V gene data show CDR1 as SGDLS and CDR2 as YYNGEE.

This chain uses TRBV6-2 or TRBV6-3 with TRBJ1-6, with TRBD1 matching 7 bases. The trim removed 2 bases at V and 8 bases at J, leaving 6 bases unmatched. The CDR3 sequence is 15 residues long. The germline CDR1 and CDR2 sequences are MNHEY and SVGEGT. The CDR3 region has the DNA TGTGCCAGCAGTTACACCGACAGGGCGGATTCACCCCTCCACTTT. It codes for CASSYTDRADSPLHF.

CDR3 nucleotide sequence: TGTGCCAGCAGCCAAGATAACCAACACTCTGGAAACACCATATATTTT. It specifies CASSQDNQHSGNTIYF. The V call is TRBV3-1 (or the pseudogene TRBV3-2), the J call TRBJ1-3; D ambiguous. The CDR3 covers 16 residues. Germline V gene data show CDR1 as LGHDT and CDR2 as YNNKEL (reference sequence). Trimming shortened V by 0 bases and J by 0 bases, and 9 bases separated the two germline ends.

V and J are TRBV6-6 and TRBJ1-1, with D maybe TRBD1 (6 bases). This CDR3 is built from 13 residues. Per germline, CDR1 MNHNY and CDR2 SVGAGI (reference sequence). The V end lost 7 bases, the J end lost 4 bases, and 13 bases lay between the germline ends. CDR3 coding DNA: TGTGCCAGCACCTCAGACAGGCGCACTGAAGCTTTCTTT. Amino acid sequence: CASTSDRRTEAFF.

The rearrangement joins TRBV19 to TRBJ1-5, with 9 bases lining up with TRBD1. CDR1 and CDR2 (germline): LNHDA, SQIVND (reference sequence). The junction had 6 bases not matched to a gene; V was cut back by 3 bases and J by 3 bases. The CDR3 loop spans 16 amino acids. The CDR3 reads CASSIGGQGFNQPQHF. For the CDR3, the DNA is TGTGCCAGTAGTATCGGTGGACAGGGGTTCAATCAGCCCCAGCATTTT.

This chain joins TRBV7-8 and TRBJ2-1; possibly TRBD2 for D (7 bases). The germline V gene encodes CDR1 SGHVS and CDR2 FQNEAQ. The V gene lost 1 base and the J gene lost 7 bases, with 20 bases spanning the gap. This CDR3 region has 17 residues. CDR3 in DNA: TGTGCCAGCAGCTTAGGTAGAGGGAGGGGGGGCGGAAATGAGCAGTTCTTC. It translates to CASSLGRGRGGGNEQFF.

The chain recombines TRBV28 with TRBJ2-7; 9 bases align to TRBD1. This CDR3 is built from 14 residues. After removal of 6 bases from V and 2 bases from J, the junction contained 5 bases not matched to a gene. The germline V gene encodes CDR1 MDHEN and CDR2 SYDVKM. CDR3 residues: CASSTGTGTYEQYF. CDR3 DNA sequence: TGTGCCAGCAGCACCGGGACAGGGACCTACGAGCAGTACTTC.

The chain carries TRBV28 and TRBJ2-3; 8 nucleotides agree with TRBD2. Unmatched junction bases numbered 5, after V lost 5 bases and J lost 4 bases. The length of the CDR3 is 14 residues. Per germline, CDR1 MDHEN and CDR2 SYDVKM. The CDR3 bases are TGTGCCAGCAGTCAAGCGGGAGTGGCAGATACGCAGTATTTT. Translated, it gives CASSQAGVADTQYF.

The chain carries TRBV5-4 and TRBJ2-1; 8 bases are shared with TRBD1. V shed 2 bases and J 9 bases; nucleotides not matched to a gene: 7. Germline-derived CDR1 and CDR2 are SGHNT and YYREEE (reference sequence). The CDR3 extends over 14 amino acids. DNA for the CDR3: TGTGCCAGCAGCTTTGGGCAGGGGGCTGGTGAGCAGTTCTTC. The encoded protein is CASSFGQGAGEQFF.

For the CDR3, the DNA is TGTGCCAGCAGCTATATTACAACTACCAATGAGCAGTTCTTC. Translating it yields CASSYITTTNEQFF. The gene calls are TRBV7-2 and TRBJ2-1; D remains ambiguous. The CDR3 is made up of 14 amino acids. Germline lookup yields CDR1 SGHTA and CDR2 FQGNSA. Trimming took off 4 bases at V and 6 bases at J, with 13 bases between the two ends.

Remarks on this clone: At one end, the junction sequence differs from germline, possibly due to a read error. The rearrangement links TRBV9 to TRBJ1-2; 9 bases match TRBD1. Germline V gene data show CDR1 as SGDLS and CDR2 as YYNGEE. The CDR3 runs 18 residues. CDR3: CVSSAKTGGKSTNYGYTF. DNA of the CDR3: TGTGTCAGCAGCGCGAAGACAGGGGGAAAAAGTACGAACTATGGCTACACCTTC.

This clone was recorded once. The V and J genes are TRBV2 and TRBJ1-1; a weak D match, TRBD1 (6 bases). V lost 6 bases and J lost 4, with 15 bases in between. The CDR3 runs 14 residues. CDR1 is SNHLY, CDR2 FYNNEI, per germline. CDR3 sequence (DNA): TGTGCCAGCAGCCGGAAGGGGGTCGGCACTGAAGCTTTCTTT. It specifies CASSRKGVGTEAFF.

The chain has TRBV6-6 and TRBJ2-7; TRBD2 is a possible D gene (5 bases). CDR1 is MNHNY, CDR2 SVGAGI, per germline (reference sequence). The CDR3 is 15 amino acids. Trimming stripped 5 bases from V and 0 bases from J, with 14 bases between. CDR3 in amino acids: CASSPRGLRSYEQYF. Here the CDR3 DNA reads TGTGCCAGCAGTCCCCGGGGATTACGCTCCTACGAGCAGTACTTC.

The chain is built from TRBV9 and TRBJ2-2; D possibly corresponds to TRBD1 (6 bases). Germline loops: CDR1 SGDLS, CDR2 YYNGEE. This CDR3 comprises 14 residues. Trimming removed 3 bases from V and 4 bases from J, with 10 bases in between. DNA for the CDR3: TGTGCCAGCAGCGCTACAGGGAGCACCGGGGAGCTGTTTTTT. Its protein product is CASSATGSTGELFF.

This clone appeared once. The chain joins TRBV3-1 (or the pseudogene TRBV3-2) to TRBJ2-7, with 7 bases aligning to TRBD1. The V gene end was trimmed by 5 bases and the J gene end by 2 bases; junction bases not matched to a gene: 6. Per the germline V gene, CDR1 is LGHDT and CDR2 is YNNKEL (reference sequence). The CDR3 length is 14 residues. The CDR3 spells CASSARQGTYEQYF. CDR3 sequence (DNA): TGTGCCAGCAGCGCGCGACAGGGTACCTACGAGCAGTACTTC.

This clone was seen once. V and J are TRBV2 and TRBJ2-7; 9 nucleotides align to TRBD2. The CDR3 is 11 residues long. Per the germline V gene, CDR1 is SNHLY and CDR2 is FYNNEI. V dropped 6 bases and J dropped 9; count of bases not matched to a gene: 3. The CDR3, as DNA: TGTGCCAGCAGGCGGGAGGGGGTGCAGTACTTC. Protein sequence: CASRREGVQYF.

V usage is TRBV11-2 and J usage is TRBJ2-1; weak D call: TRBD2 (7 bases). This CDR3 is 16 amino acids long. V was clipped by 4 bases and J by 8 bases, with 21 bases between them. The germline V gene has CDR1 SGHAT and CDR2 FQNNGV. The DNA for the CDR3 is TGTGCCAGCAGCTCTCAGGACCGGGGGGCCGTCTATGAGCAGTTCTTC. This codes for CASSSQDRGAVYEQFF.

This chain's CDR3 is CAWSSRENQPQHF. The CDR3, as DNA: TGTGCCTGGAGCTCGCGGGAAAATCAGCCCCAGCATTTT. The chain is built from TRBV30 and TRBJ1-5; D not certain. In germline, CDR1 is GTSNPN, CDR2 SVGIG (reference sequence). Trimming shortened V by 3 bases and J by 4 bases, and 10 bases separated the two germline ends. The CDR3 length is 13 residues.

The V gene is TRBV18, the J gene TRBJ1-1; 7 positions agree with TRBD1. The length of the CDR3 is 14 residues. With 4 bases clipped from V and 3 bases from J, the junction kept 5 bases outside the gene matches. Germline V lookup: CDR1 KGHSH, CDR2 LQKENI. The CDR3 DNA follows: TGTGCCAGCTCACGTTTTACAGGGGACACTGAAGCTTTCTTT. The encoded protein is CASSRFTGDTEAFF. Together with reference TRBV18 and TRBJ1-1, the CDR3 gives the full variable domain: NAGVMQNPRHLVRRRGQEARLRCSPMKGHSHVYWYRQLPEEGLKFMVYLQKENIIDESGMPKERFSAEFPKEGPSILRIQQVVRGDSAAYFCASSRFTGDTEAFFGQGTRLTVV.

This clone was recorded once. The chain recombines TRBV5-1 with TRBJ2-7; TRBD2 aligns across 10 bases. The CDR3 contains 15 residues. In germline, CDR1 is SGHRS, CDR2 YFSETQ. V dropped 0 bases and J dropped 6; count of bases not matched to a gene: 6. The CDR3 reads CASSLVSSGGSEQYF. CDR3 bases: TGCGCCAGCAGCTTGGTTTCTAGCGGGGGTTCCGAGCAGTACTTC.

This chain connects TRBV27 to TRBJ1-1, with 8 bases lining up with TRBD1. Trimming removed 3 bases from V and 1 base from J; junction bases left unmatched: 7. Germline V lookup: CDR1 MNHEY, CDR2 SMNVEV (reference sequence). CDR3 length: 16 residues. CDR3 bases: TGTGCCAGCAGTTTGGACAGGGAGGGTAGGAACACTGAAGCTTTCTTT. Protein: CASSLDREGRNTEAFF.

This rearrangement joins TRBV2 to TRBJ2-7; the D is unclear. V was shortened by 4 bases and J by 3 bases, with 4 bases between the two germline ends. Germline V gives CDR1 SNHLY, CDR2 FYNNEI. CDR3 size: 11 residues. The CDR3 DNA sequence: TGTGCCAGCAGTGTCGGCTACGAGCAGTACTTC. This gives the protein CASSVGYEQYF.

A few counts support this clone. The rearrangement uses TRBV3-1 (or the pseudogene TRBV3-2) and TRBJ2-7; 9 nucleotides line up with TRBD1. Germline-derived CDR1 and CDR2 are LGHDT and YNNKEL (reference sequence). V gave up 3 bases and J gave up 3 bases; unmatched junction bases: 15. The length of the CDR3 is 18 residues. The CDR3 loop reads CASSHGTRAGTGFYEQYF. The CDR3 nucleotides are TGTGCCAGCAGCCATGGAACCAGGGCCGGGACAGGGTTCTACGAGCAGTACTTC.

The CDR3 region has the DNA TGTGCCAGCAGTTCCCGGGACAGAAGGAACACCATATATTTT. It yields the protein CASSSRDRRNTIYF. V gene TRBV28 combines with J gene TRBJ1-3, with 7 bases identical to TRBD1. CDR3 size: 14 residues. Unmatched junction bases numbered 7, after V lost 4 bases and J lost 7 bases. Germline V lookup: CDR1 MDHEN, CDR2 SYDVKM.

V usage is TRBV7-9 and J usage is TRBJ1-2, with 8 bases identical to TRBD1. Germline V CDR1 and CDR2: SEHNR, FQNEAQ (reference sequence). After removal of 1 base from V and 8 bases from J, the junction contained 15 bases not matched to a gene. This CDR3 spans 17 amino acids. The CDR3 DNA is TGTGCCAGCAGCTTAGGTTTTCGGTCAGGGGGCTTGCGAGGCTACACCTTC. It yields the protein CASSLGFRSGGLRGYTF.

The chain combines TRBV30 with TRBJ2-7, with 8 bases aligning to TRBD2. Germline assignment: CDR1 GTSNPN and CDR2 SVGIG (reference sequence). This CDR3 is built from 13 residues. The J segment lost 3 bases and the V segment lost 2 bases, leaving 3 bases of the junction unmatched. CDR3 residues: CAWSLREGYEQYF. CDR3 nucleotides: TGTGCCTGGAGTCTACGGGAGGGCTACGAGCAGTACTTC.

J is TRBJ1-1 and V is TRBV18; 9 positions match TRBD1. The CDR3 is 13 amino acids. CDR1 is KGHSH and CDR2 is LQKENI in the germline V gene. With V trimmed by 5 bases and J by 5 bases, 3 bases remained unmatched. The CDR3 DNA follows: TGTGCCAGCTCAGCCGGGACAGGGACTGAAGCTTTCTTT. Its protein product is CASSAGTGTEAFF.

The chain couples TRBV19 to TRBJ1-1, with 7 bases lining up with TRBD1. The V and J ends lost 9 bases and 1 base, in that order; junction bases with no gene match: 5. Germline-derived CDR1 and CDR2 are LNHDA and SQIVND (reference sequence). The CDR3 sequence is 13 residues long. CDR3 DNA: TGTGCCAGCCAACAGGGGCCGAACACTGAAGCTTTCTTT. The encoded protein is CASQQGPNTEAFF.

The genes are TRBV6-6 and TRBJ2-7, with 10 bases that match TRBD2. V shed 5 bases, J shed 3 bases, and the junction held 4 bases outside the gene matches. This CDR3 has 14 residues. Germline V gene sequence: CDR1 MNHNY, CDR2 SVGAGI (reference sequence). The CDR3 protein is CASSNSGGFYEQYF. Written as DNA, the CDR3 is TGTGCCAGCAGTAATAGCGGGGGGTTCTACGAGCAGTACTTC.

The V gene is TRBV6-5, the J gene TRBJ1-5; D gene unclear. V was cut by 7 bases and J by 0 bases, with 10 bases left in between. The length of the CDR3 is 14 residues. Germline assignment: CDR1 MNHEY and CDR2 SVGAGI. CDR3 protein: CASKIDNSNQPQHF. CDR3 DNA sequence: TGTGCCAGCAAGATCGACAATAGCAATCAGCCCCAGCATTTT.